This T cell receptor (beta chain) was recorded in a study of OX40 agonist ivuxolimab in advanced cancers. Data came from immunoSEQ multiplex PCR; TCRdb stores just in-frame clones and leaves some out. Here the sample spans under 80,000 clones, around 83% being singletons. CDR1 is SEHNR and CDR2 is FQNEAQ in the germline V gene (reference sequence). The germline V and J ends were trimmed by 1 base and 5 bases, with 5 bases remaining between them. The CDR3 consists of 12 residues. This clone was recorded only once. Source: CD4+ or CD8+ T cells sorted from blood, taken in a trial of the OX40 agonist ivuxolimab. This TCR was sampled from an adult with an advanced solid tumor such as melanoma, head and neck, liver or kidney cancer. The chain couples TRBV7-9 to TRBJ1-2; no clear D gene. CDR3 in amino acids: CASSLGDYGYTF. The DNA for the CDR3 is TGTGCCAGCAGCTTAGGGGATTATGGCTACACCTTC.